This record concerns one T cell receptor (beta chain) sequence. The sample belongs to a study of blood T cell repertoires in COVID-19. As processed by the authors: Cell counts per sample came from amplifying reference gene primers. Generated by immunoSEQ multiplex PCR, the TCRdb table keeps only in-frame clones and is missing some. V and J calls and clone size come straight from that table; D and trimming were deduced from the DNA. Here the sample spans approximately 210,000 clones, approximately 87% being singletons. The CDR3 is made up of 17 amino acids. Germline V gives CDR1 SGHRS, CDR2 YFSETQ. J was trimmed by 5 bases and V by 0 bases; bases with no gene match: 10.

V gene TRBV5-1 combines with J gene TRBJ1-1; the match to TRBD1 covers 10 bases. This TCR was recovered from a woman between 65 and 79 years old with active or convalescent COVID-19. What was sequenced was peripheral blood. CDR3 loop: CASSLDPTTGGRTEAFF. In nucleotides, the CDR3 is TGCGCCAGCAGCTTGGACCCTACGACAGGGGGCCGGACTGAAGCTTTCTTT.